The T cell receptor (beta chain) under discussion was sequenced for a study of T cell repertoires in cytomegalovirus infection. Study background: Signatures in public TCR beta sequences pointed to both CMV infection and matching HLA type.

V was clipped by 6 bases and J by 3 bases, with 14 bases between them. Germline V gene lookup returns CDR1 SGHDN and CDR2 FVKESK. This CDR3 region has 14 residues. TCRdb recomputed calls from the reads with MiXCR, one row per CDR3 protein. The table lists hundreds of thousands of distinct CDR3 sequences, 15% to 20% of them singletons, with about 10% in the top ten. This clonotype was obtained from a human donor in good health (CMV status not recorded). Some clones in this sample may be carry-over from other donors' samples. The gene calls are TRBV14 and TRBJ2-5; the D gene is possibly TRBD1 (7 bases). The sequencing input was PBMCs. As DNA, the CDR3 is TGTGCCAGCAGTCCAGGGGGGTCGGAAGAGACCCAGTACTTC. This gives the protein CASSPGGSEETQYF.